The rows below give T cell receptor beta chains drawn from one sample of a study of T cell responses to AZD1222 COVID-19 vaccine. Measured with immunoSEQ multiplex PCR; TCRdb has only the in-frame clones, and not every one. The table lists about 140,000 clones, 90% of them singletons. The starting material was peripheral blood, obtained 28 days after the second AZD1222 dose. All receptors come from an adult who received the AZD1222 COVID-19 vaccine. Both conserved end residues are part of each CDR3. Fields, in order: clone size, D gene, V gene, J gene, CDR3 protein, CDR3 DNA. A D gene is named only where the DNA matches it firmly. A row's size may be missing; if present it is once, few, many or a size class.

abundance: -
d_gene: -
v_gene: TRBV5-6
j_gene: TRBJ2-7
CDR3aa: CASSLQGSYEQYF
CDR3nt: TGTGCCAGCAGCTTGCAGGGTTCCTACGAGCAGTACTTC

abundance: -
d_gene: -
v_gene: TRBV11-3
j_gene: TRBJ2-1
CDR3aa: CASSLDQGGSGTYNEQFF
CDR3nt: TGTGCCAGCAGCTTAGATCAGGGGGGGAGCGGGACCTACAATGAGCAGTTCTTC

abundance: -
d_gene: -
v_gene: TRBV19
j_gene: TRBJ1-2
CDR3aa: CASSHGFNYGYTF
CDR3nt: TGTGCCAGTAGTCACGGGTTTAACTATGGCTACACCTTC

abundance: -
d_gene: -
v_gene: TRBV28
j_gene: TRBJ1-2
CDR3aa: CASSLREGDYGYTF
CDR3nt: TGTGCCAGCAGCCTCAGGGAAGGAGACTATGGCTACACCTTC

abundance: -
d_gene: -
v_gene: TRBV7-9
j_gene: TRBJ1-3
CDR3aa: CASSLRANTIYF
CDR3nt: TGTGCCAGCAGCCTCCGGGCCAACACCATATATTTT

abundance: -
d_gene: -
v_gene: TRBV30
j_gene: TRBJ2-1
CDR3aa: CAYNIGYNEQFF
CDR3nt: TGTGCGTACAATATAGGCTACAATGAGCAGTTCTTC

abundance: -
d_gene: -
v_gene: TRBV7-9
j_gene: TRBJ1-3
CDR3aa: CASSPKGGWKHQTIYF
CDR3nt: TGTGCCAGCAGTCCGAAGGGTGGATGGAAACACCAGACCATATATTTT

abundance: -
d_gene: -
v_gene: TRBV2
j_gene: TRBJ1-3
CDR3aa: CAIIRRGDGNTIYF
CDR3nt: TGTGCCATTATCAGAAGGGGTGATGGAAACACCATATATTTT

abundance: once
d_gene: TRBD1
v_gene: TRBV7-3
j_gene: TRBJ1-2
CDR3aa: CASSSQPPGQGAEGYTF
CDR3nt: TGTGCCAGCAGCTCCCAACCCCCGGGACAGGGGGCGGAAGGCTACACCTTC

abundance: -
d_gene: -
v_gene: TRBV13
j_gene: TRBJ2-3
CDR3aa: CASSGRGRVADTQYF
CDR3nt: TGTGCCAGCAGCGGCCGTGGTCGCGTAGCTGATACGCAGTATTTT

abundance: -
d_gene: -
v_gene: TRBV27
j_gene: TRBJ1-1
CDR3aa: CASRTPGQNTEAFF
CDR3nt: TGTGCCAGCAGAACTCCAGGACAGAACACTGAAGCTTTCTTT

abundance: -
d_gene: TRBD2
v_gene: TRBV6-5
j_gene: TRBJ2-7
CDR3aa: CASSISGLAGGPVF
CDR3nt: TGTGCCAGCAGTATCTCGGGACTAGCGGGAGGGCCTGTCTTC

abundance: -
d_gene: TRBD2
v_gene: TRBV6-5
j_gene: TRBJ2-7
CDR3aa: CASSYLSSGGGPEQYF
CDR3nt: TGTGCCAGCAGTTACTTATCTAGCGGGGGAGGGCCCGAGCAGTACTTC